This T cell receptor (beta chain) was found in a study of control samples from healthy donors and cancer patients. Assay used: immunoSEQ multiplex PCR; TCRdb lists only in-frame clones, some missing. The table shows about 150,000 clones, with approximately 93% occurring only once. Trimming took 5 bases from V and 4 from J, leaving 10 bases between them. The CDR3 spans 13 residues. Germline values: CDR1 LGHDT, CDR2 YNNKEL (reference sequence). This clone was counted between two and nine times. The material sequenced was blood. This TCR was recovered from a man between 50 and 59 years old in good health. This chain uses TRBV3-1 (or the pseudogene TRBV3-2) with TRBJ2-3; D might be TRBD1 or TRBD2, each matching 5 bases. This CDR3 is CASSGRGADTQYF. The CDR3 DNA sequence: TGTGCCAGCAGCGGGAGAGGGGCAGATACGCAGTATTTT.